This is a list of T cell receptor beta chains from one sample in a study of shared clonotypes between healthy human individuals. TCRdb keeps only in-frame clones here, not all; method: immunoSEQ multiplex PCR. This sample has 2 million to 3 million clones, with 93% found just once. Sequenced: naive CD4+ T cells from PBMCs. These receptors came from a young man in good health. Some clones in this sample may be carry-over from other donors' samples. The CDR3 runs from the conserved cysteine through the conserved F or W. A D gene is named only where the DNA matches it firmly. The listing skips clone size in some rows; elsewhere it reads once, few, many or a size class.

v_call	j_call	clone_size	d_call	cdr3_aa	cdr3_nt
TRBV5-5	TRBJ2-7	.	.	CASSSTPGLSYEQYF	TGTGCCAGCAGCTCTACCCCGGGCCTTTCCTACGAGCAGTACTTC
TRBV6-6	TRBJ1-1	.	.	CASSLRQSLEAFF	TGTGCCAGCAGTCTCAGACAGAGCCTTGAAGCTTTCTTT
TRBV11-2	TRBJ2-5	.	.	CASSSLRGLGETQYF	TGTGCCAGCAGCTCCCTGCGGGGGCTGGGAGAGACCCAGTACTTC
TRBV29-1	TRBJ2-7	.	TRBD2	CSVGTSGLPEQYF	TGCAGCGTTGGGACTAGCGGACTCCCGGAGCAGTACTTC
TRBV11-2	TRBJ2-1	.	TRBD2	CASSLGLAGVPGFF	TGTGCCAGCAGCTTAGGACTAGCGGGAGTCCCTGGGTTCTTC
TRBV5-1	TRBJ2-5	.	TRBD2	CASSLGGLAEETQYF	TGCGCCAGCAGCTTGGGTGGGCTAGCGGAAGAGACCCAGTACTTC
TRBV7-3	TRBJ2-1	.	.	CASSPLPGAYNEQFF	TGTGCCAGCAGTCCCCTCCCGGGGGCCTACAATGAGCAGTTCTTC
TRBV15	TRBJ2-7	.	.	CATSEGGTVTYEQYF	TGTGCCACCAGCGAAGGAGGAACAGTTACCTACGAGCAGTACTTC
TRBV7-8	TRBJ2-2	.	.	CASPFSPHGRRSRGELFF	TGTGCCAGCCCCTTCTCACCACACGGACGGCGAAGTCGGGGAGAGCTGTTTTTT
TRBV6-1	TRBJ2-1	.	.	CASSGGTQAYNEQFF	TGTGCCAGCAGTGGAGGGACACAGGCGTACAATGAGCAGTTCTTC
TRBV18	TRBJ2-5	.	.	CASSPPFRETQYF	TGTGCCAGCTCACCACCGTTTCGGGAGACCCAGTACTTC
TRBV28	TRBJ2-2	.	.	CATTQSPARTALFF	TGTGCCACCACCCAAAGTCCCGCTCGAACGGCTCTGTTTTTT
TRBV2	TRBJ2-7	.	TRBD2	CASMRVLAGYEQYF	TGTGCCAGCATGCGAGTACTAGCGGGCTACGAGCAGTACTTC
TRBV10-1	TRBJ1-2	.	.	CASPGGCSYGYTF	TGCGCCAGCCCTGGAGGGTGTTCGTATGGCTACACCTTC
TRBV20-1	TRBJ2-3	.	.	CSAGGPDTQYF	TGCAGTGCCGGGGGCCCAGATACGCAGTATTTT
TRBV18	TRBJ2-1	.	TRBD1	CASSPGTGNSYNEQFF	TGTGCCAGCTCTCCCGGGACAGGCAACTCCTACAATGAGCAGTTCTTC
TRBV21-1	TRBJ2-7	.	.	CASSKGYQTGKDNEQYF	TGTGCCAGCAGCAAAGGGTACCAGACAGGGAAGGACAACGAGCAGTACTTC
TRBV9	TRBJ2-5	.	TRBD2	CASSLLPGTSQETQYF	TGTGCCAGCAGCCTGCTTCCCGGGACTAGTCAAGAGACCCAGTACTTC
TRBV2	TRBJ2-5	.	.	CASKYQETQYF	TGTGCCAGCAAATACCAAGAGACCCAGTACTTC
TRBV5-1	TRBJ2-7	.	.	CASSLGDHEQYF	TGCGCCAGCAGCTTGGGCGACCACGAGCAGTACTTC
TRBV7-2	TRBJ1-5	.	.	CASSFSRNQPQHF	TGTGCCAGCAGCTTTTCCAGGAATCAGCCCCAGCATTTT
TRBV7-9	TRBJ2-2	.	TRBD2	CASSFLLAGGLGELFF	TGTGCCAGCAGCTTCCTACTAGCGGGAGGACTCGGGGAGCTGTTTTTT
TRBV7-2	TRBJ2-7	once	TRBD2	CASSLRLAGVGEQYF	TGTGCCAGCAGCTTAAGACTAGCGGGAGTAGGAGAGCAGTACTTC